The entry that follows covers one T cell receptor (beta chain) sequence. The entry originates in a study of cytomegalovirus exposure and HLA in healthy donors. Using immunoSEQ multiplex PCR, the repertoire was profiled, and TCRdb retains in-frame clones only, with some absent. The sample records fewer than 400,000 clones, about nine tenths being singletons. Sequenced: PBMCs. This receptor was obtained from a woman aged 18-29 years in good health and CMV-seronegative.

CDR3 amino acids: CASSLPGEGYGYTF. Written as DNA, the CDR3 is TGTGCCAGCAGCCTACCAGGGGAGGGCTATGGCTACACCTTC. The gene calls are TRBV28 and TRBJ1-2; tentatively, D is TRBD1 (6 bases). V lost 6 bases and J lost 4, with 15 bases in between. The CDR3 consists of 14 residues. Germline V gives CDR1 MDHEN, CDR2 SYDVKM.